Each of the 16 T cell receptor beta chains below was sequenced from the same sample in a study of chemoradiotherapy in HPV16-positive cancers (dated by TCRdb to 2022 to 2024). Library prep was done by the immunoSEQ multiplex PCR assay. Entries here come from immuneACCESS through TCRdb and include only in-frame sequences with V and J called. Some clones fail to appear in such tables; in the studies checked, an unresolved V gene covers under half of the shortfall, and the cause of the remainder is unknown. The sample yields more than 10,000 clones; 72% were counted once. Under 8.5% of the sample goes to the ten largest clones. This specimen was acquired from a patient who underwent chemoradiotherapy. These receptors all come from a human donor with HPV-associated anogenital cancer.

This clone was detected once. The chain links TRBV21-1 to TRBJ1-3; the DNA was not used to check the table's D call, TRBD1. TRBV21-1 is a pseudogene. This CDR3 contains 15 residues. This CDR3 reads CASSRRTLIGNTIYF. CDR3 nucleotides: TGTGCCAGCAGCAGGCGGACACTGATTGGAAACACCATATATTTT.

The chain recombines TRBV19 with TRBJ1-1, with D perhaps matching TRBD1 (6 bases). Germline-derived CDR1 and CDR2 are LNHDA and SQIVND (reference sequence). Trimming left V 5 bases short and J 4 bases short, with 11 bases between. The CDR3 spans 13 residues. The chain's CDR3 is CASSPGGVTEAFF. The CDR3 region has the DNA TGTGCCAGTAGTCCCGGGGGCGTCACTGAAGCTTTCTTT. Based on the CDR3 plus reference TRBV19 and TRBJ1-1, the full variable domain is DGGITQSPKYLFRKEGQNVTLSCEQNLNHDAMYWYRQDPGQGLRLIYYSQIVNDFQKGDIAEGYSVSREKKESFPLTVTSAQKNPTAFYLCASSPGGVTEAFFGQGTRLTVV.

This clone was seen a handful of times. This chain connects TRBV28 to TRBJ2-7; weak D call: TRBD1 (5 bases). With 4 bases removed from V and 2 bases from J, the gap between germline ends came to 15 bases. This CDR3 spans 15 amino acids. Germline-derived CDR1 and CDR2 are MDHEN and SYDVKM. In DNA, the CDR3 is TGTGCCAGCAGTTCATCCGGACACCCGGCCTACGAGCAGTACTTC. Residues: CASSSSGHPAYEQYF. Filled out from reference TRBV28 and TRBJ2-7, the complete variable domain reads DVKVTQSSRYLVKRTGEKVFLECVQDMDHENMFWYRQDPGLGLRLIYFSYDVKMKEKGDIPEGYSVSREKKERFSLILESASTNQTSMYLCASSSSGHPAYEQYFGPGTRLTVT.

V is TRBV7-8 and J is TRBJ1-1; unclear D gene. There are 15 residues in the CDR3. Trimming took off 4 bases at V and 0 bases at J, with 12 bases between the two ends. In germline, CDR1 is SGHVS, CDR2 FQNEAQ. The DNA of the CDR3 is TGTGCCAGCAGCTCGGACCACTCCATGAACACTGAAGCTTTCTTT. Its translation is CASSSDHSMNTEAFF.

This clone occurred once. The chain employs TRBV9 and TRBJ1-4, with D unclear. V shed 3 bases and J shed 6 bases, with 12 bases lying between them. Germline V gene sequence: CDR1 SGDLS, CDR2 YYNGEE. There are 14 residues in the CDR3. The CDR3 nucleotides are TGTGCCAGCAGCGACCCCAACAATGATGAAAAACTGTTTTTT. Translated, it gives CASSDPNNDEKLFF.

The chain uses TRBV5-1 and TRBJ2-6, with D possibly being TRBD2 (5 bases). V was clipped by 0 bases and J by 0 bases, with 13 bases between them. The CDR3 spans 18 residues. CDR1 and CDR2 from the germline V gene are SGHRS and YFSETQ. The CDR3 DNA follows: TGCGCCAGCAGCTTGGCCCGCCCGGACTCCTCTGGGGCCAACGTCCTGACTTTC. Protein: CASSLARPDSSGANVLTF.

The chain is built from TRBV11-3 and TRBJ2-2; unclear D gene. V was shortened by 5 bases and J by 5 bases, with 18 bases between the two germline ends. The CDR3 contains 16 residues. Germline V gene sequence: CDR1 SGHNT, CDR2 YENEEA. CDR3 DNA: TGTGCCAGCAGCCCTGGTGGCGCTCTAGGAACCGGGGAGCTGTTTTTT. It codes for CASSPGGALGTGELFF.

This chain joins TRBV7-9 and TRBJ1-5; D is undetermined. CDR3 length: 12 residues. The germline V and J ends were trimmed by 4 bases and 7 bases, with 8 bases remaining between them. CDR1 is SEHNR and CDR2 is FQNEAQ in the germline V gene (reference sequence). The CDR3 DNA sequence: TGTGCCAGCAGCTACCCCGGGCAGCCCCAGCATTTT. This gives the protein CASSYPGQPQHF.

The CDR3 bases are TGTGCCAGCAGTTTAACTAGCGGGAGAGTAAATACGCAGTATTTT. Its translation: CASSLTSGRVNTQYF. The chain uses TRBV28 and TRBJ2-3; TRBD2 matches 11 bases. The length of the CDR3 is 15 residues. Trimming removed 2 bases from V and 7 bases from J; junction bases left unmatched: 5. Germline assignment: CDR1 MDHEN and CDR2 SYDVKM.

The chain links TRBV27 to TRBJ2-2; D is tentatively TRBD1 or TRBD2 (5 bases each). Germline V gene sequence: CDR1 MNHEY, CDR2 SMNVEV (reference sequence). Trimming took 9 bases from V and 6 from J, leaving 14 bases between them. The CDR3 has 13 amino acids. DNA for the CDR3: TGTGCCAGTGCTCCAGGGAGCTCCGGGGAGCTGTTTTTT. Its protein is CASAPGSSGELFF.

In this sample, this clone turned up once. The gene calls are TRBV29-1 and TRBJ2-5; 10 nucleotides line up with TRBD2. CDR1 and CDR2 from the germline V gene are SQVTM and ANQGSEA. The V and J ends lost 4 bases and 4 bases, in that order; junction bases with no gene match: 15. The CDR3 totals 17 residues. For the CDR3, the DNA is TGCAGCGTTGTATGGGCTAGCGGGAGTCACACTAGAGAGACCCAGTACTTC. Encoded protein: CSVVWASGSHTRETQYF.

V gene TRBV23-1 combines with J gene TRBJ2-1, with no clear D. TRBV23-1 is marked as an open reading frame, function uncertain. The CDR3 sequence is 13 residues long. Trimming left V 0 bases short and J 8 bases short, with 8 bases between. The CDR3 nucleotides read TGCGCCAGCAGTCAATCCCGTATCTATGAGCAGTTCTTC. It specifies CASSQSRIYEQFF.

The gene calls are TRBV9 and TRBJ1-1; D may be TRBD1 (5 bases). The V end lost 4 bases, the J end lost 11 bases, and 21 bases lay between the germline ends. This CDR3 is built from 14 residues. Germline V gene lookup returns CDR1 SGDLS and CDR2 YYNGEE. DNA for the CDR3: TGTGCCAGCAGCCCCCGGGGGACTGGGGAATGGGCTTTCTTT. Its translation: CASSPRGTGEWAFF.

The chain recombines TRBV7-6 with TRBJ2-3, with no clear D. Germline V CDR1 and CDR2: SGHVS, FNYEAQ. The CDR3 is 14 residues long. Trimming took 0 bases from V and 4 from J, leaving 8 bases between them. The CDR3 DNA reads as TGTGCCAGCAGCTTAGCTCTGACCGCAGATACGCAGTATTTT. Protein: CASSLALTADTQYF.

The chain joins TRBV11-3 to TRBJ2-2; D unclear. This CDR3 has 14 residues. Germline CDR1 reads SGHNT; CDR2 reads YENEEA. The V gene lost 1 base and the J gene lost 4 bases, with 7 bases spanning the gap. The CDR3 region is CASSLGVSTGELFF. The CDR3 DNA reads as TGTGCCAGCAGCTTAGGAGTGAGCACCGGGGAGCTGTTTTTT.

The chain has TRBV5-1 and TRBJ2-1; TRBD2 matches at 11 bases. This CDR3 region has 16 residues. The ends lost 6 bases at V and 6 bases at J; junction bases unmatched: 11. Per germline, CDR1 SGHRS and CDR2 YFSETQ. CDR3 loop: CASKYIAGGASNEQFF. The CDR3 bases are TGCGCCAGCAAATACATAGCGGGAGGGGCTTCCAATGAGCAGTTCTTC.